This entry is about one TCR beta chain. This clone was counted only a few times. What this receptor recognizes is not known. Within one base of it there is no much larger clone, and no base qualities were kept. Preparation of the library involved the immunoSEQ multiplex PCR assay. To provide template for TCR sequencing, every sample had RNA extracted and reverse transcribed into cDNA. SuperScript III was used for first-strand cDNA synthesis, primed with a 2:1 mix of oligo-dT and random hexamers. A synthetic immune receptor repertoire was used to assess amplification bias, and residual bias was removed computationally. On the authors' methods: Raw reads were preprocessed to remove errors, and CDR3 was defined according to IMGT conventions as the region from the conserved cysteine to phenylalanine. Clonality was computed by normalizing Shannon entropy by log2 of the number of productive unique TCRs and subtracting the result from 1. Scalp TCRbeta sequences were cross-referenced with sorted blood CD4 and CD8 repertoires so that the CD4 or CD8 identity of scalp clones could be inferred. The table comes from immuneACCESS by way of TCRdb, which keeps in-frame sequences with V and J called. Part of the clones is missing from these tables; in studies checked, under half for an unresolved V gene and the rest for unknown reasons. The D gene and trimming were derived from the DNA, and the V and J assignments and clone size from that table. Within this sample are over 150,000 clones, with 55% to 70% of them counted one time only. The ten largest clonotypes hold about 3% of the sample.

The sample belongs to a study of CD8+ T cells in alopecia areata (dated by TCRdb to the late 2010s). Background on the whole study: The treated patients, all with moderate-to-severe alopecia areata, were enrolled in an open-label pilot trial of oral tofacitinib given at 5 to 10 mg twice daily. Tofacitinib was given for 6 to 18 months, followed by 6 months of follow-up off drug to assess delayed response and recurrence. In treated patients, disease severity was measured using the SALT score, which gives the percentage of scalp surface area affected. To study T cell clonal expansion in alopecia areata, the researchers applied high-throughput TCRbeta sequencing to both the C3H/HeJ mouse model and human patients. Scalp tissue and sorted CD4+ and CD8+ peripheral blood T cells from patchy and totalis/universalis alopecia areata patients and from healthy controls were covered by human TCRbeta sequencing. Biopsies were taken from tofacitinib-treated patients at baseline and at 4 and 24 weeks of treatment, and a later scalp biopsy was taken in several of the tofacitinib-treated patients. Clonality in the scalp was compared among normal scalp (n=4), patchy alopecia areata scalp (n=8), and alopecia totalis/universalis scalp (n=8). RNA came from the PAXgene miRNA kit for fixed scalp, the miRNeasy kit for PBMCs, and the RNeasy kit for mouse skin. TCRbeta CDR3 regions were amplified by immunoSEQ multiplex PCR with 35 Vbeta forward and 13 Jbeta reverse primers.

The study at large found these results: Shared TCR sequences between patients were less evident than in mice, which may be partly attributable to HLA diversity in the patient population. During tofacitinib treatment, many expanded lesional clones stuck around in both scalp and blood, and this persistence may partly explain why relapse happens after treatment is stopped. Compared with normal scalp, lesional scalp had higher clonality and more expanded CD8+ clones, particularly in alopecia totalis/universalis, a pattern that suggests antigenic drive. Unlike mouse skin, which is dominated by gammadelta T cells, normal human skin has resident alphabeta T cells that are also sequenced, and this complicates analysis of the scalp TCR repertoire. Because the treated cohort was small and had just a single nonresponder, larger studies are needed to establish links between baseline CD8+ expansion and response. Scalp clonality and the number of expanded CD8+ clones among the top 100 scalp clones were significantly decreased by tofacitinib.

In the paper's terms, the time point label means: about 4 weeks on oral tofacitinib. The treatment or condition label of this sample denotes: oral pan-JAK inhibitor, 5-10 mg twice daily. From alopecia areata patients, peripheral blood was collected along with lesional scalp punch biopsies. PBMCs were isolated by density centrifugation and stained for CD3, CD4 and CD8, after which CD4+ and CD8+ T cells were sorted on a FACSAria. Reading the germline V gene gives CDR1 SGHDT and CDR2 YYEEEE. The cysteine opens and the phenylalanine closes a CDR3 of 14 amino acids. Only CDR3 DNA remains: 42 bases, in frame from the first base. Cut back by 0 bases and 6 bases, the V and J ends lie 12 bases apart.

The chain is made from TRBV5-6 and TRBJ2-5, with the identity of the D gene unclear. The receptor comes from a human donor with alopecia areata. This specimen was CD4+ T cells sorted from blood, taken at week 4, from a patient treated with tofacitinib. For the CDR3, the sequence is CASSLGSGPQTQYF. The DNA is TGTGCCAGCAGCTTGGGGTCAGGCCCACAGACCCAGTACTTC.